This is a list of T cell receptor beta chains from one sample in a study of blood T cells in healthy people across ages. TCRdb reprocessed the 5' RACE reads with MiXCR, giving one entry per CDR3 protein. The sample records 650,000 to 1,000,000 distinct CDR3 sequences, under 40% being singletons. Source material: blood. The receptors stem from a man aged 18 to 35 in good health. Both conserved end residues are part of each CDR3. Fields, in order: D gene, clone size, V gene, J gene, CDR3 protein, CDR3 DNA. The D gene is left open where the match is weak. Clone size is shown for a subset of rows, as once, few, many or a class of expanded clone.

.	.	TRBV28	TRBJ1-5	CASLTRSNQPQHF	TGTGCCAGCCTTACACGTAGCAATCAGCCCCAGCATTTT
.	.	TRBV12-3/TRBV12-4	TRBJ2-7	CASSFSGQKYEQYF	TGTGCCAGCAGTTTTTCTGGACAGAAATACGAGCAGTACTTC
TRBD2	.	TRBV29-1	TRBJ2-1	CGVRELAVYNEQFF	TGCGGCGTCAGGGAGCTAGCGGTATACAATGAGCAGTTCTTC
.	.	TRBV20-1	TRBJ1-3	CSAGRTGFSGNTIYF	TGCAGTGCTGGGCGTACAGGTTTCTCTGGAAACACCATATATTTT
TRBD1	many	TRBV12-3/TRBV12-4	TRBJ1-5	CASSLAQGSGEGQLNQPQHF	TGTGCCAGCAGTTTAGCGCAAGGAAGCGGGGAGGGACAGCTTAATCAGCCCCAGCATTTT
.	.	TRBV20-1	TRBJ2-7	CSGRGARGSSYEQYF	TGCAGTGGTAGGGGAGCCCGGGGCAGTTCCTACGAGCAGTACTTC
.	.	TRBV13	TRBJ2-5	CASSLADRWETQYF	TGTGCCAGCAGCTTAGCAGATAGATGGGAGACCCAGTACTTC
.	.	TRBV6-4	TRBJ2-1	CASSIAAENEQFF	TGTGCCAGCAGTATAGCAGCGGAAAATGAGCAGTTCTTC
TRBD1	many	TRBV29-1	TRBJ2-3	CSVEGGTGTTDTQYF	TGCAGCGTTGAAGGGGGGACAGGGACCACAGATACGCAGTATTTT
.	few	TRBV4-1	TRBJ1-6	CASSQDQAVSYNSPLHF	TGCGCCAGCAGCCAAGATCAGGCCGTCTCCTATAATTCACCCCTCCACTTT
.	.	TRBV5-1	TRBJ2-5	CASNAGSQETQYF	TGCGCCAGCAACGCGGGGTCCCAAGAGACCCAGTACTTC
TRBD1	.	TRBV12-3/TRBV12-4	TRBJ1-4	CASSRGGQGSEKLFF	TGTGCCAGCAGCCGAGGGGGACAGGGTAGCGAAAAACTGTTTTTT
.	.	TRBV19	TRBJ1-1	CASTGDRFVSAFF	TGTGCCAGTACGGGGGACCGGTTCGTTTCGGCTTTCTTT
TRBD1	.	TRBV12-3/TRBV12-4	TRBJ1-2	CASSFPPTGSGYTF	TGTGCCAGCAGTTTCCCCCCGACAGGGAGTGGCTACACCTTC
.	once	TRBV5-6	TRBJ1-5	CASSLGHGGPQPQHF	TGTGCCAGCAGCTTGGGACACGGAGGTCCTCAGCCCCAGCATTTT
.	.	TRBV10-3	TRBJ1-1	CAITEAANTEAFF	TGTGCCATCACGGAGGCGGCGAACACTGAAGCTTTCTTT
.	once	TRBV29-1	TRBJ2-7	CSVEGGQGTSYNEQYF	TGCAGCGTTGAGGGCGGGCAGGGGACCTCCTACAATGAGCAGTACTTC